A single T cell receptor (beta chain) is shown here with its context. It lacks a known antigen. One base away there is no much larger clone; base qualities are not given. This entry comes from a study of shared clonotypes between healthy human individuals (dated by TCRdb to about 2020). Study-wide context: A couple of women and a few men aged 18 to 49 years were included in the cohort. Blood TCR repertoires of roughly five healthy adults were deeply sequenced to estimate repertoire size and the extent of clonotype sharing between individuals. Libraries were prepared and TCR repertoires were sequenced by different laboratories using diverse techniques, in order to increase sequencing depth and limit assay-specific biases. Between about 0.8 and 9 billion PBMCs per donor were obtained by leukapheresis.

Using the deep immunoSEQ assay, multiplex PCR amplified TCR CDR3 regions from genomic DNA. Extracted genomic DNA from each cell subset was distributed evenly across all wells of several immunoSEQ 96-well plates, and each plate was treated as a replicate. Each replicate PCR for unsorted PBMC received roughly 290 ng genomic DNA, equal to 30,000 to 35,000 T cell genomes. Unsorted PBMC genomic DNA was sequenced across ten immunoSEQ deep assay plates. The purified libraries were quantified using a Qubit 3.0 fluorometer, sized with a Bioanalyzer 2100, and then quantified again using the KAPA Library Quantification kit. Every immunoSEQ 96-well plate was sequenced on a separate single-read 150-cycle Illumina NextSeq 550 flow cell. On the authors' methods: Because the immunoSEQ output held only junctional sequences and lacked quality scores, the filtering could not match the filtering applied to full-length reads. To assign V/J genes and CDR3, sequences were annotated using PyIR, a Python wrapper for IgBLAST v1.9, with IMGT germline references. Any read was removed if the V/J assignment was weak (E-value above 1e-6), the CDR3 was missing, or the read contained stop codons, out-of-frame junctions, or ambiguous translated residues. V3J clonotypes were defined as sequences sharing the same inferred V gene, J gene, and CDR3 amino acid sequence. The percentage overlap between two repertoires was calculated by dividing the number of shared unique clonotypes by the size of the smaller repertoire. Richness of each repertoire was evaluated using RTK rarefaction, the Chao1 estimator, and Recon v2.1 estimates of unobserved clonotypes. This is the immuneACCESS table as TCRdb keeps it, with only in-frame sequences that have V and J called. A part of the clones is gone; compared with another copy, unresolved V genes explain less than half, and the rest is unexplained. The DNA gave D and trimming, while V, J and clone size come from that table. In all, the sample holds 450,000 to 600,000 clones, and 60% to 85% of those were seen once. The ten biggest clones cover about an eighth of the sample.

Donors were healthy HIV-negative adults with no recently reported acute infections or vaccinations. Only Caucasian adults living in Nashville, Tennessee, USA were represented among the donors. For unsorted samples, about 90 million PBMCs were counted, and genomic DNA was extracted using the QIAamp DNA Blood Mini kit. Blood was obtained by leukapheresis, after which PBMCs were separated by Ficoll-Histopaque density gradient centrifugation and cryopreserved in liquid nitrogen vapor phase. Paper-wide results and their limitations: Because the study included only a small number of donors, the genetic and exposure-history diversity represented was limited. Sampling was limited to blood, and TCR repertoires in tissue likely differ from TCR repertoires in blood. Based on pairwise subsampling, the degree of clonotype sharing among donors was expected to be affected by sequencing depth.

Germline trimming: 2 bases from V, 5 bases from J; junction bases outside gene matches: 8. Via the germline V gene, CDR1 is SGHRS and CDR2 YFSETQ. The CDR3 covers 15 residues, taking in both the cysteine and the phenylalanine. Only the CDR3 DNA is retained, 45 bases long and in frame from the first base. This TCR came from a woman between 35 and 50 years old in good health. Some clones in this sample may be carry-over from other donors' samples. Rearrangement joined TRBV5-1 to TRBJ2-5; 8 bases in the middle match TRBD1. The sequenced material came from PBMCs. The DNA sequence reads TGCGCCAGCAGCTTCCAAGGACAGGGCCGCGAGACCCAGTACTTC. It translates as CASSFQGQGRETQYF.